Below, one TCR beta chain is given with its context. The antigen is not known. In germline, CDR1 is SEHNR, CDR2 FQNEAQ (reference sequence). CDR3 length equals 17 residues. The V end was cut by 7 bases, the J end by 1 base, with 19 bases between. In the PCR, 60 Vbeta and 13 Jbeta primers were used. Repertoires were generated with immunoSEQ multiplex PCR, while TCRdb's copy carries only in-frame clones and drops some. Seen in this sample are around 50,000 clones; the ten most common clones hold roughly 17%. This record comes from a study of cytomegalovirus exposure and HLA in healthy donors. Study-wide background: Findings of an earlier analysis included some 120 million unique TCR beta sequences from 170 million or so T cells. Study results and limitations: Most TCR sequences proved rare, with some public TCRs found in many donors. A few CMV-associated chains proved CMV antigen-specific in vitro. Follow-up analysis later connected one missense variant in DCLRE1C with trimming of TCR beta V- and J-genes.

This sequence joins TRBV7-9 and TRBJ2-2; perhaps TRBD1 as D (5 bases). The clonotype comes from a male donor in good health and CMV-seronegative. The sequenced sample was PBMCs. This CDR3 reads CASTDGIRQMNTGELFF. CDR3 bases: TGTGCCAGCACCGACGGAATAAGACAGATGAACACCGGGGAGCTGTTTTTT.